This TCR beta chain was captured by sequencing in a study of cytomegalovirus exposure and HLA in healthy donors. Primers included in the PCR were 60 Vbeta and 13 Jbeta primers. Generated by immunoSEQ multiplex PCR, the TCRdb table keeps only in-frame clones and is missing some. The sample carries about 130,000 clones, just over 70% recorded once. Study conclusions and caveats: Within the data, a cluster of highly shared sequence variants was likely a sequencing artifact. Certain indistinguishable V segments, among them TRBV6-2 and TRBV6-3, were excluded. Apparent HLA restriction characterized most CMV-associated TCR beta chains in a later analysis.

On this clone itself: What it binds is not known.

The germline CDR1 and CDR2 sequences are MGHRA and YSYEKL. CDR3 length: 14 residues. V dropped 0 bases and J dropped 6 bases, with 12 bases sitting between them. The chain recombines TRBV4-1 with TRBJ2-7; D not certain. The specimen was PBMCs. This clonotype was sampled from a woman aged 55-69 years in good health and CMV-seropositive. The CDR3 spells CASSQELQATEQYF. Here the CDR3 DNA reads TGCGCCAGCAGCCAAGAACTTCAGGCTACCGAGCAGTACTTC.